This T cell receptor (beta chain) appears in the sequencing data of a study of beta chain features in type 1 diabetes. Overall study findings and caveats: Patients with Type 1 diabetes showed moderately but significantly shorter TCRB CDR3s in all four CD4+ subsets.

The CDR3 covers 14 residues. V dropped 8 bases and J dropped 4 bases, with 17 bases sitting between them. CDR1 is LNHNV, CDR2 YYDKDF, per germline (reference sequence). As regards this clone: What it binds is not known.

Investigators reverse transcribed all isolated RNA, so they sequenced expressed TCRB transcripts. TCRdb's copy holds only in-frame clones and misses some; the assay was immunoSEQ multiplex PCR. This sample carries more than 550,000 clones, about an eighth of them seen once, and the ten largest clones take just under 0.04%. The rearrangement links TRBV15 to TRBJ1-2; no clear D gene. This receptor was identified in a man between 18 and 29 years old with type 1 diabetes. Sequencing input: naive CD4+ T cells from blood. Here the CDR3 DNA reads TGTGCCACCCGGGGTCAGCACGGCCCCTATGGCTACACCTTC. Translating it yields CATRGQHGPYGYTF.